Shown below are 16 T cell receptor beta chains from a single sample sequenced in a study of regulatory T cells in long-lasting Graves disease. Arm-PCR with iRepertoire HTBI primers amplified the CDR3 regions for these TCR beta libraries. From the multiplex PCR reads, TCRdb called clonotypes with MiXCR, one entry per CDR3 protein. In the table there are a few hundred thousand distinct CDR3 sequences, about 12% of which are singletons. Time point defined: newly diagnosed GD, antithyroid drugs for less than 3 months. There was RNA extracted from PBMCs, and the TCR library was made from it. This sample also belongs to another study, concerning T cells in Graves' hyperthyroidism and ophthalmopathy.

Sequencing was performed on peripheral blood mononuclear cells (PBMCs), taken at new diagnosis, from a patient treated with antithyroid drugs. Every receptor here comes from a woman aged 18 to 35 with Graves disease.

Points on this clonotype: Given a much more abundant clone one base away, this may be a read error. This chain links TRBV20-1 with TRBJ2-7; D is tentatively TRBD1 or TRBD2 (5 bases each). CDR3 length equals 14 residues. V dropped 5 bases and J dropped 2 bases, with 16 bases sitting between them. Germline CDR1 and CDR2: DFQATT and SNEGSKA (reference sequence). Written as DNA, the CDR3 is TGCAGTGCTCCCCACGGGGAACAGGCCTACGAGCAGTACTTC. This gives the protein CSAPHGEQAYEQYF.

This clonotype was seen many times. The genes are TRBV2 and TRBJ2-3, with a weak D call TRBD1 (5 bases). This CDR3 contains 14 residues. The germline V and J ends were trimmed by 10 bases and 2 bases, with 16 bases remaining between them. CDR1 is SNHLY and CDR2 is FYNNEI in the germline V gene. Written as DNA, the CDR3 is TGTGCCATGCCGCAGGGAACTGCCACAGATACGCAGTATTTT. It codes for CAMPQGTATDTQYF.

V and J are TRBV12-3 or TRBV12-4 and TRBJ1-2; a weak D match, TRBD1 (6 bases). This CDR3 spans 15 amino acids. The germline V and J ends were trimmed by 5 bases and 4 bases, with 17 bases remaining between them. CDR3 residues: CASSPSSTGIYGYTF. The CDR3 DNA sequence: TGTGCCAGCAGTCCCAGCTCAACAGGGATCTATGGCTACACCTTC.

This clonotype was picked up many times. The chain uses TRBV9 and TRBJ2-3; D unresolved. V shed 0 bases and J shed 2 bases, with 7 bases lying between them. Germline CDR1 reads SGDLS; CDR2 reads YYNGEE. There are 14 residues in the CDR3. The CDR3 here is CASSVDAHTDTQYF. In DNA form, the CDR3 reads TGTGCCAGCAGCGTAGACGCCCACACAGATACGCAGTATTTT.

V usage is TRBV27 and J usage is TRBJ2-3; 8 bases align to TRBD2. CDR3 length: 15 amino acids. Germline trimming cut 6 bases from V and 9 bases from J; bases unmatched to any gene: 14. Germline values: CDR1 MNHEY, CDR2 SMNVEV (reference sequence). In DNA form, the CDR3 reads TGTGCCAGCAGGACCGGGGGGGCCCCCTTTGAAACGCAGTATTTT. Its protein product is CASRTGGAPFETQYF.

Ten or more counts support this clonotype. This chain links TRBV29-1 with TRBJ1-5; D possibly corresponds to TRBD1 (5 bases). The CDR3 runs 14 residues. CDR1 is SQVTM and CDR2 is ANQGSEA in the germline V gene. Between the trimmed V and J ends, which lost 5 bases and 2 bases, there was a span of 13 bases. The CDR3 loop reads CSVLSGFGNQPQHF. The CDR3 coding sequence is TGCAGCGTTTTATCAGGGTTTGGCAATCAGCCCCAGCATTTT.

This clonotype was detected only a few times. The genes are TRBV6-2 or TRBV6-3 and TRBJ1-5; D unclear. In germline, CDR1 is MNHEY, CDR2 SVGEGT. CDR3 length equals 16 residues. The V end lost 0 bases, the J end lost 3 bases, and 12 bases lay between the germline ends. CDR3 residues: CASSYSRPGSNQPQHF. The CDR3 region has the DNA TGTGCCAGCAGTTACTCGAGGCCAGGCTCCAATCAGCCCCAGCATTTT.

This clonotype occurred many times. The DNA for the CDR3 is TGTGCCAGCAGCCCGTTGCGGACAGGGAGCTCCTATAATTCACCCCTCCACTTT. Its translation is CASSPLRTGSSYNSPLHF. The V and J genes are TRBV7-8 and TRBJ1-6; 8 bases are shared with TRBD1. The germline gives CDR1 SGHVS, CDR2 FQNEAQ. This CDR3 is 18 amino acids long. The J segment lost 0 bases and the V segment lost 5 bases, leaving 9 bases of the junction unmatched.

This clonotype was observed a few times. The chain recombines TRBV7-3 with TRBJ1-1; 9 bases align to TRBD1. Germline assignment: CDR1 SGHTA and CDR2 FQGTGA. CDR3 length: 15 amino acids. Trimming removed 3 bases from V and 1 base from J; junction bases left unmatched: 3. The CDR3 here is CASSFGTGKNTEAFF. The CDR3 region has the DNA TGTGCCAGCAGCTTCGGGACAGGGAAGAACACTGAAGCTTTCTTT.

The genes are TRBV20-1 and TRBJ1-1; TRBD1 aligns across 7 bases. V trimming: 0 bases; J trimming: 1 base; junction bases outside the gene matches: 5. Germline CDR1 DFQATT, CDR2 SNEGSKA (reference sequence). The CDR3 is 15 residues long. The CDR3: CSARDGDRENTEAFF. CDR3 DNA: TGCAGTGCTAGAGATGGAGACAGGGAGAACACTGAAGCTTTCTTT.

This clonotype has a handful of counts. This chain joins TRBV20-1 and TRBJ2-4; TRBD2 matches 7 bases. Per the germline V gene, CDR1 is DFQATT and CDR2 is SNEGSKA (reference sequence). The CDR3 is 17 residues long. V shed 2 bases and J 8 bases; nucleotides not matched to a gene: 18. The CDR3 region is CSARQFFGREKGYIQYF. CDR3 coding DNA: TGCAGTGCTAGACAATTCTTTGGGCGGGAGAAAGGGTACATTCAGTACTTC.

Comment on this clonotype: This may arise from a read error, as a much more abundant clone is one base away. The chain combines TRBV30 with TRBJ1-1; D unresolved. V gave up 1 base and J gave up 6 bases, with 9 bases separating them. The germline V gene has CDR1 GTSNPN and CDR2 SVGIG (reference sequence). This CDR3 has 12 residues. CDR3 nucleotide sequence: TGTGCCTGGAGTGACGGGTACGCTGAAGCTTTCTTT. Its translation: CAWSDGYAEAFF.

This clonotype was observed a handful of times. This chain connects TRBV6-1 to TRBJ2-2; 9 positions agree with TRBD1. Germline-derived CDR1 and CDR2 are MNHNS and SASEGT. Losses at the gene ends were 6 bases for V and 4 bases for J; bases not matched to a gene: 6. The CDR3 covers 15 residues. The CDR3 nucleotides are TGTGCCAGCAGGAAGTGGGACAGGGCCACCGGGGAGCTGTTTTTT. This sequence encodes CASRKWDRATGELFF.

This clonotype has just a few counts. The J gene is TRBJ2-5, the V gene TRBV5-4, with D tentatively TRBD1 or TRBD2 (5 bases each). Trimming removed 4 bases from V and 3 bases from J, with 13 bases in between. The CDR3 spans 14 residues. Germline CDR1 SGHNT, CDR2 YYREEE (reference sequence). The CDR3 DNA reads as TGTGCCAGCAGCACCCGGGACCGAAAAGAGACCCAGTACTTC. It yields the protein CASSTRDRKETQYF.

This clonotype was picked up many times. The chain uses TRBV10-1 and TRBJ2-7; a possible D gene is TRBD1 (5 bases). From germline, CDR1 is WNHNN and CDR2 SYGVQD (reference sequence). V lost 5 bases and J 0 bases, leaving 8 bases between the germline ends. This CDR3 has 13 amino acids. CDR3 nucleotide sequence: TGCGCCAGCAGTCATGACAGCTCCTACGAGCAGTACTTC. Translated, it gives CASSHDSSYEQYF.

This clonotype occurred a few times. J is TRBJ2-3 and V is TRBV6-4, with 9 bases matching TRBD2. Germline V CDR1 and CDR2: MRHNA, SNTAGT. The V segment lost 0 bases and the J segment 4 bases; nucleotides outside the gene matches: 5. The CDR3 runs 16 residues. CDR3 sequence: CASSDSRAGGPDTQYF. The CDR3 DNA reads as TGTGCCAGCAGTGACTCGCGGGCGGGAGGGCCAGATACGCAGTATTTT.